Presented here are 28 T cell receptor beta chains from one specimen sequenced in a study of T cell responses to AZD1222 COVID-19 vaccine. TCRdb's copy holds only in-frame clones and misses some; the assay was immunoSEQ multiplex PCR. The data contain roughly 180,000 clones, about nine tenths of them singletons. The source material was peripheral blood, sampled 28 days after the second AZD1222 dose. The receptors derive from an adult who received the AZD1222 COVID-19 vaccine.

CDR3 DNA: TGCGCCAGCAGCTTCTCACCCCCGGGTAAGCGGAGCAATGAGCAGTTCTTC. This sequence encodes CASSFSPPGKRSNEQFF. The chain recombines TRBV5-1 with TRBJ2-1; D possibly corresponds to TRBD2 (5 bases). CDR3 size: 17 residues. Germline CDR1 SGHRS, CDR2 YFSETQ. The V gene lost 2 bases and the J gene lost 6 bases, with 21 bases spanning the gap.

This chain joins TRBV4-2 and TRBJ1-5; D is possibly TRBD1 (5 bases). CDR3 length equals 16 residues. Trimming took 0 bases from V and 3 from J, leaving 12 bases between them. The germline V gene encodes CDR1 LGHNA and CDR2 YNFKEQ. The CDR3, as DNA: TGTGCCAGCAGCCAAGATAAGCCCAGGGACAATCAGCCCCAGCATTTT. Encoded protein: CASSQDKPRDNQPQHF.

This clone has a handful of counts. This chain links TRBV27 with TRBJ1-1; D is unclear. Per germline, CDR1 MNHEY and CDR2 SMNVEV (reference sequence). Trimming shortened V by 5 bases and J by 8 bases, and 15 bases separated the two germline ends. CDR3 length equals 13 residues. The chain's CDR3 is CASSRGLVTEAFF. The CDR3 region has the DNA TGTGCCAGCAGTCGGGGTCTTGTCACGGAAGCTTTCTTT.

The V and J genes are TRBV21-1 and TRBJ2-2; the D call TRBD2 from the table was never checked on the DNA. TRBV21-1 represents a pseudogene. This CDR3 region has 15 residues. Written as DNA, the CDR3 is TGTGCCGGGGGGAGCGGGAGGTTGCCCACCGGGGAGCTGTTTTTT. Translating it yields CAGGSGRLPTGELFF.

The chain uses TRBV6-5 and TRBJ1-5; unclear D gene. Trimming removed 11 bases at V and 0 bases at J, with 8 bases between. The CDR3 has 12 residues. From germline, CDR1 is MNHEY and CDR2 SVGAGI. In nucleotides, the CDR3 is TGTGCCTGCGGGGTTAGCAATCAGCCCCAGCATTTT. This translates into CACGVSNQPQHF.

The chain carries TRBV11-2 and TRBJ1-1; D remains ambiguous. CDR1 and CDR2 from the germline V gene are SGHAT and FQNNGV. The V end was cut by 0 bases, the J end by 5 bases, with 10 bases between. This CDR3 has 14 amino acids. The CDR3 spells CASSLDGLGTEAFF. CDR3 sequence (DNA): TGTGCCAGCAGCTTAGATGGGCTCGGGACTGAAGCTTTCTTT.

The chain links TRBV7-3 to TRBJ2-1; D not resolved. The CDR3 loop spans 15 amino acids. V was cut by 2 bases and J by 6 bases, with 14 bases left in between. Per germline, CDR1 SGHTA and CDR2 FQGTGA. CDR3 DNA sequence: TGTGCCAGCAGCTTAGGTTTAATGGGGTCCAATGAGCAGTTCTTC. This gives the protein CASSLGLMGSNEQFF.

The chain joins TRBV12-3 or TRBV12-4 to TRBJ2-7; D remains ambiguous. The CDR3 runs 12 residues. V lost 8 bases, J lost 6 bases, and 14 bases lay in between. The CDR3 DNA reads TGTGCCAGCTCCTGGCCCGGCGGCGAGCAGTACTTC. Encoded protein: CASSWPGGEQYF.

The chain combines TRBV14 with TRBJ2-7; 7 nucleotides match TRBD1. CDR1 and CDR2 from the germline V gene are SGHDN and FVKESK. The CDR3 covers 15 residues. Losses at the gene ends were 0 bases for V and 2 bases for J; bases not matched to a gene: 4. The CDR3: CASSQDRGTTYEQYF. In DNA, the CDR3 is TGTGCCAGCAGCCAAGACAGGGGGACCACCTACGAGCAGTACTTC.

The rearrangement joins TRBV29-1 to TRBJ2-7; 8 bases are shared with TRBD1. The V gene's germline CDR1 is SQVTM and CDR2 ANQGSEA. There are 14 residues in the CDR3. With 6 bases clipped from V and 3 bases from J, the junction kept 10 bases outside the gene matches. The CDR3 nucleotides are TGCAGCGTAACACCCGGGACAGGTCGCTACGAGCAGTACTTC. This sequence encodes CSVTPGTGRYEQYF.

This chain joins TRBV28 and TRBJ1-4, with D perhaps matching TRBD1 (5 bases). Germline CDR1 MDHEN, CDR2 SYDVKM. Trimming left V 3 bases short and J 5 bases short, with 10 bases between. The CDR3 has 14 residues. DNA of the CDR3: TGTGCCAGCAGTTTGGGGCAGAAGAATGAAAAACTGTTTTTT. Translation gives CASSLGQKNEKLFF.

This chain links TRBV4-2 with TRBJ2-5; the D is unclear. Germline CDR1 is LGHNA and CDR2 is YNFKEQ. V lost 1 base and J lost 1, with 10 bases in between. The CDR3 has 15 residues. CDR3 in DNA: TGTGCCAGCAGCCAAGTTGCCGTCAGCCAAGAGACCCAGTACTTC. Translation: CASSQVAVSQETQYF.

V gene TRBV19 combines with J gene TRBJ1-4; D is undetermined. V was pared by 7 bases and J by 8 bases, with 20 bases between. The CDR3 totals 15 residues. The germline V gene has CDR1 LNHDA and CDR2 SQIVND (reference sequence). The DNA of the CDR3 is TGTGCCAGTACTTCCCCGTGGGTTGGGGTAGAAAAACTGTTTTTT. It encodes CASTSPWVGVEKLFF. The complete variable domain, with remaining parts taken from reference TRBV19 and TRBJ1-4, reads DGGITQSPKYLFRKEGQNVTLSCEQNLNHDAMYWYRQDPGQGLRLIYYSQIVNDFQKGDIAEGYSVSREKKESFPLTVTSAQKNPTAFYLCASTSPWVGVEKLFFGSGTQLSVL.

The genes are TRBV6-6 and TRBJ2-7; no definite D call. Germline assignment: CDR1 MNHNY and CDR2 SVGAGI (reference sequence). Trimming took 0 bases from V and 6 from J, leaving 6 bases between them. This CDR3 comprises 12 residues. The CDR3 DNA is TGTGCCAGCAGTTACTCCTCGGGCGAGCAGTACTTC. Protein: CASSYSSGEQYF.

This chain joins TRBV5-4 and TRBJ2-7; D unresolved. The germline CDR1 and CDR2 sequences are SGHNT and YYREEE (reference sequence). CDR3 size: 13 residues. V was clipped by 1 base and J by 5 bases, with 10 bases between them. The CDR3 loop reads CASSLPTRNEQYF. For the CDR3, the DNA is TGTGCCAGCAGCTTGCCGACCAGGAACGAGCAGTACTTC.

The chain uses TRBV27 and TRBJ1-2; 11 positions agree with TRBD1. The length of the CDR3 is 12 residues. V shed 8 bases and J 7 bases; nucleotides not matched to a gene: 3. Germline values: CDR1 MNHEY, CDR2 SMNVEV (reference sequence). CDR3 bases: TGTGCCAGCGGGACAGGGGGACGTGGCTACACCTTC. Protein sequence: CASGTGGRGYTF.

The chain carries TRBV29-1 and TRBJ2-1, with D perhaps matching TRBD2 (6 bases). The germline V gene encodes CDR1 SQVTM and CDR2 ANQGSEA. The length of the CDR3 is 14 residues. V was cut by 1 base and J by 8 bases, with 15 bases left in between. The CDR3 nucleotides read TGCAGCGTTGAAGTCGGCCGCGGGACGTATGAGCAGTTCTTC. It is translated as CSVEVGRGTYEQFF.

The genes are TRBV3-1 (or the pseudogene TRBV3-2) and TRBJ1-1; D is undetermined. Between the trimmed V and J ends, which lost 8 bases and 1 base, there was a span of 11 bases. The CDR3 sequence is 13 residues long. Germline V lookup: CDR1 LGHDT, CDR2 YNNKEL (reference sequence). For the CDR3, the DNA is TGTGCCAGCGGCGATGGAAGGAACACTGAAGCTTTCTTT. It encodes CASGDGRNTEAFF.

This chain connects TRBV5-4 to TRBJ2-3; perhaps TRBD2 as D (6 bases). CDR3 length equals 15 residues. V lost 1 base, J lost 3 bases, and 12 bases lay in between. Germline loops: CDR1 SGHNT, CDR2 YYREEE (reference sequence). The CDR3 loop reads CASSLYTGDTDTQYF. CDR3 sequence (DNA): TGTGCCAGCAGCTTGTATACGGGAGATACAGATACGCAGTATTTT.

The genes are TRBV5-1 and TRBJ2-7; D is possibly TRBD1 (6 bases). V was trimmed by 0 bases and J by 7 bases, leaving 14 bases between them. The CDR3 spans 14 residues. Germline CDR1 reads SGHRS; CDR2 reads YFSETQ. The CDR3, as DNA: TGCGCCAGCAGCTTGGGGCCAGGGGCTGATGAGCAGTACTTC. Translated: CASSLGPGADEQYF.

CDR3 sequence: CSVEDRTSPYGYTF. CDR3 sequence (DNA): TGCAGCGTTGAAGACAGGACGTCACCCTATGGCTACACCTTC. The chain combines TRBV29-1 with TRBJ1-2, with D unresolved. The V and J ends lost 0 bases and 4 bases respectively, with 12 bases between them. There are 14 residues in the CDR3. CDR1 SQVTM and CDR2 ANQGSEA come from the germline V gene.

The chain is built from TRBV27 and TRBJ2-7; D remains unclear. Deletions cut 3 bases from V and 1 base from J, with 13 bases between. The CDR3 is 15 amino acids. Germline loops: CDR1 MNHEY, CDR2 SMNVEV (reference sequence). The CDR3 protein is CASSFVHSPSYEQYF. The CDR3 DNA is TGTGCCAGCAGTTTTGTGCACAGCCCTTCCTACGAGCAGTACTTC.

V and J are TRBV9 and TRBJ1-2, with TRBD1 as a possible D gene (5 bases). CDR3 length equals 14 residues. Germline values: CDR1 SGDLS, CDR2 YYNGEE. V was trimmed by 1 base and J by 4 bases, leaving 11 bases between them. CDR3 sequence reads: CASSVRTGGYGYTF. In DNA, the CDR3 is TGTGCCAGCAGCGTACGCACCGGGGGCTATGGCTACACCTTC.

The V and J genes are TRBV6-5 and TRBJ1-2; maybe TRBD1 (5 bases). Germline V gene data show CDR1 as MNHEY and CDR2 as SVGAGI. V lost 3 bases to trimming and J lost 0 bases, with 14 bases between them. This CDR3 has 16 amino acids. The CDR3 here is CASSYRGPDANYGYTF. The CDR3 region has the DNA TGTGCCAGCAGTTATAGGGGCCCTGACGCTAACTATGGCTACACCTTC.

This chain joins TRBV2 and TRBJ2-7; 10 nucleotides line up with TRBD1. The J segment lost 0 bases and the V segment lost 10 bases, leaving 3 bases of the junction unmatched. Germline CDR1 and CDR2: SNHLY and FYNNEI. The CDR3 length is 13 residues. This chain's CDR3 is CAKGQGSSYEQYF. The CDR3 DNA reads TGTGCCAAGGGACAGGGGAGCTCCTACGAGCAGTACTTC.

V usage is TRBV19 and J usage is TRBJ2-3, with D maybe TRBD1 (5 bases). This CDR3 is 14 amino acids long. Germline loops: CDR1 LNHDA, CDR2 SQIVND (reference sequence). V dropped 5 bases and J dropped 3 bases, with 12 bases sitting between them. CDR3 in DNA: TGTGCCAGTAGTCGCTGGGGCCAGACAGATACGCAGTATTTT. It specifies CASSRWGQTDTQYF. Combining the CDR3 with reference TRBV19 and TRBJ2-3 gives the whole variable domain DGGITQSPKYLFRKEGQNVTLSCEQNLNHDAMYWYRQDPGQGLRLIYYSQIVNDFQKGDIAEGYSVSREKKESFPLTVTSAQKNPTAFYLCASSRWGQTDTQYFGPGTRLTVL.

V and J are TRBV28 and TRBJ1-5; TRBD1 is a possible D gene (5 bases). The germline V and J ends were trimmed by 8 bases and 3 bases, with 11 bases remaining between them. The CDR3 runs to 13 residues. Germline CDR1 reads MDHEN; CDR2 reads SYDVKM. The CDR3 DNA reads TGTGCCAGCGACCGACAGCCCAATCAGCCCCAGCATTTT. It yields the protein CASDRQPNQPQHF.

The V gene is TRBV30, the J gene TRBJ2-7; 10 nucleotides line up with TRBD2. The CDR3 runs 13 residues. J was trimmed by 6 bases and V by 2 bases; bases with no gene match: 4. Germline CDR1 and CDR2: GTSNPN and SVGIG (reference sequence). In nucleotides, the CDR3 is TGTGCCTGGAGTAAAGCGGGAGGGCGCGAGCAGTACTTC. Its protein is CAWSKAGGREQYF.